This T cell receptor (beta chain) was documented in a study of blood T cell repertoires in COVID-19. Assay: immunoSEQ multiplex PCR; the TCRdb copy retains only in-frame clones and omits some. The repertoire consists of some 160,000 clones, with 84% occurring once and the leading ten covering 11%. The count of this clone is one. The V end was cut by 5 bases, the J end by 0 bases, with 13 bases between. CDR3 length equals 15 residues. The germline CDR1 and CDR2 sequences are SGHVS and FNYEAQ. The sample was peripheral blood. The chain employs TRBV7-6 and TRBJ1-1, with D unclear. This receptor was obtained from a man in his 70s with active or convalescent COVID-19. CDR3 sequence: CASSPWGVMNTEAFF. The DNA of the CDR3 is TGTGCCAGCAGCCCCTGGGGAGTGATGAACACTGAAGCTTTCTTT.